The 10 T cell receptor beta chains presented below share a single source sample, sequenced in a study of regulatory T cells in long-lasting Graves disease. Arm-PCR of CDR3 regions with iRepertoire HTBI primers generated TCR beta libraries. TCRdb re-analysed the multiplex PCR reads in MiXCR, keeping a single row per CDR3 protein. The sample lists about 430,000 distinct CDR3 sequences, roughly a fifth seen once, with over 11% in the top ten. Noted time point: persistent/refractory GD, antithyroid drugs over 5 years with positive TRAb. PBMC-extracted RNA yielded the TCR library. This specimen consisted of peripheral blood mononuclear cells (PBMCs), obtained when the disease was refractory, from a patient treated with antithyroid drugs. The receptor source for this set is a female donor with Graves disease.

To note about this clonotype: A single base separates this from a much larger clone, so it may be a read error. This sequence joins TRBV11-2 and TRBJ2-1; 8 positions agree with TRBD2. CDR1 and CDR2 (germline): SGHAT, FQNNGV. The ends lost 5 bases at V and 8 bases at J; junction bases unmatched: 14. CDR3 length equals 16 residues. CDR3 sequence reads: CASSQLISGNEHEQFF. CDR3 DNA: TGTGCCAGCAGCCAGCTTATTAGCGGGAACGAGCATGAGCAGTTCTTC.

This clonotype has at least ten counts. The chain couples TRBV2 to TRBJ2-7; D may be TRBD2 (6 bases). The V gene's germline CDR1 is SNHLY and CDR2 FYNNEI. Trimming took off 4 bases at V and 4 bases at J, with 20 bases between the two ends. This CDR3 region has 16 residues. CDR3 amino acids: CASSVNEGSAGYEQYF. The CDR3 coding sequence is TGTGCCAGCAGTGTTAACGAGGGATCGGCGGGATACGAGCAGTACTTC.

This clonotype came up many times. The chain combines TRBV28 with TRBJ1-6; a possible D gene is TRBD1 (5 bases). This CDR3 region has 14 residues. From germline, CDR1 is MDHEN and CDR2 SYDVKM. V gave up 6 bases and J gave up 7 bases, with 13 bases separating them. CDR3 DNA: TGTGCCAGCAGCCCGGGACGGGGGAATTCACCCCTCCACTTT. This codes for CASSPGRGNSPLHF.

This clonotype was recorded at least ten times. V gene TRBV27 combines with J gene TRBJ1-1; no definite D call. The CDR3 is made up of 13 amino acids. CDR1 and CDR2 (germline): MNHEY, SMNVEV (reference sequence). Trimming cost V 6 bases and J 0 bases, with 8 bases left between them. The CDR3 region is CASRIGMNTEAFF. DNA of the CDR3: TGTGCCAGCAGGATCGGGATGAACACTGAAGCTTTCTTT.

This clonotype was found many times. The V and J genes are TRBV10-1 and TRBJ2-7; TRBD2 aligns across 14 bases. CDR1 and CDR2 (germline): WNHNN, SYGVQD (reference sequence). With 2 bases clipped from V and 9 bases from J, the junction kept 9 bases outside the gene matches. The CDR3 spans 16 residues. CDR3 sequence: CASSEEGLAGERSQYF. The CDR3 bases are TGCGCCAGCAGTGAGGAGGGACTAGCGGGAGAAAGGTCGCAGTACTTC.

This clonotype was seen at least ten times. The chain links TRBV27 to TRBJ1-6; D is undetermined. Per germline, CDR1 MNHEY and CDR2 SMNVEV (reference sequence). Trimming removed 6 bases from V and 10 bases from J, with 13 bases in between. This CDR3 is built from 13 residues. CDR3 sequence reads: CASSSPGYSPLHF. CDR3 nucleotide sequence: TGTGCCAGCAGCTCGCCCGGGTACTCACCCCTCCACTTT.

This chain uses TRBV6-1 with TRBJ2-2; 10 bases agree with TRBD2. V shed 4 bases and J 4 bases; nucleotides not matched to a gene: 9. This CDR3 is built from 17 residues. Germline V lookup: CDR1 MNHNS, CDR2 SASEGT. The CDR3 DNA sequence: TGTGCCAGCAGTGGACGGCTAGCGGGAGTGGGCACCGGGGAGCTGTTTTTT. Amino acids: CASSGRLAGVGTGELFF.

This clonotype was picked up many times. This chain uses TRBV10-1 with TRBJ2-7, with D tentatively TRBD2 (6 bases). CDR1 and CDR2 (germline): WNHNN, SYGVQD (reference sequence). The V end was cut by 3 bases, the J end by 0 bases, with 15 bases between. The CDR3 is 16 amino acids. The CDR3 DNA sequence: TGCGCCAGCAGTGACGGTTCGGTCGGGAGCTCCTACGAGCAGTACTTC. Amino acids: CASSDGSVGSSYEQYF.

The J gene is TRBJ1-1, the V gene TRBV11-2; no definite D call. The CDR3 contains 13 residues. V was cut by 5 bases and J by 1 base, with 8 bases left in between. Germline lookup yields CDR1 SGHAT and CDR2 FQNNGV. The CDR3 here is CASSIYWNTEAFF. The DNA of the CDR3 is TGTGCCAGCAGCATCTACTGGAACACTGAAGCTTTCTTT.

This clonotype was counted ten times or more. The rearrangement uses TRBV27 and TRBJ1-1; D unresolved. The CDR3 is made up of 13 amino acids. Per the germline V gene, CDR1 is MNHEY and CDR2 is SMNVEV (reference sequence). Trimming cost V 0 bases and J 5 bases, with 7 bases left between them. The CDR3 spells CASSLSLGTEAFF. CDR3 sequence (DNA): TGTGCCAGCAGTTTATCGCTGGGGACTGAAGCTTTCTTT.